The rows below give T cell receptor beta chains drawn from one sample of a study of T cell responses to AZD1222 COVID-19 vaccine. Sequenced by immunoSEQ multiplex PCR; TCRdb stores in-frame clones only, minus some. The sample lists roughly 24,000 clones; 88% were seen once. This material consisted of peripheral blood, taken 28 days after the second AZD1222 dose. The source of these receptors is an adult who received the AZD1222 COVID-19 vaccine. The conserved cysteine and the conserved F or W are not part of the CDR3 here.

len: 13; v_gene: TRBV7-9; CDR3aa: ASSSAQGYPTEAF
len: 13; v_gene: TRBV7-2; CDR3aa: ASSLDFGGSNEQY
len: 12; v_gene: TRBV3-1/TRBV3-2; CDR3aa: ASSQGQGQYGYT
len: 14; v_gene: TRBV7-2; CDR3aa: ASSLTRMGWNTEAF
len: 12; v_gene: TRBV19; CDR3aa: ASKKTSNGNTIY
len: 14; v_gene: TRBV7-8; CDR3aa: ASSPSGGGANGELF
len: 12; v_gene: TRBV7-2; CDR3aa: ASSSTGGAYEQY
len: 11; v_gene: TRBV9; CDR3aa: ASSVLRGYGYT
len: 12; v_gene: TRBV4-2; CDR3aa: ASSQDRVFTEAF
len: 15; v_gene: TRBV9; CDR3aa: ASSVGNSGGFQETQY
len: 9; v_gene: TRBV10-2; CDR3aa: ASSREYTQY
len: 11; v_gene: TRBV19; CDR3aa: ASSLGPTYEQY
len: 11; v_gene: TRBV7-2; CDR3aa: ASSLTRTYEQY
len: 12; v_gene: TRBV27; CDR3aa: ASSPQTAGNTIY
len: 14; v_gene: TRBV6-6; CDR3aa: ASTQTGGPRIYGYT
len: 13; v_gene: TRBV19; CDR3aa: ASSTTVRWGEKLF
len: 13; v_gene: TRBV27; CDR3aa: ASSPSPGGREKLF
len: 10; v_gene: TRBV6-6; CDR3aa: ATRTGNYGYT
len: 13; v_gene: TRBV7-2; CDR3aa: ASSPAQTVNTEAF
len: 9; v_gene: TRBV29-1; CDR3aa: SVPDWQRDT
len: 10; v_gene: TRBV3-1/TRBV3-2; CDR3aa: ASSQVRNTIY
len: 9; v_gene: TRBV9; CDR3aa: ASSETGEQF
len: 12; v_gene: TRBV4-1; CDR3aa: ASSQPGQVYEQY
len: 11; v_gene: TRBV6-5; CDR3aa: ASKRTANYGYT